This T cell receptor (beta chain) is drawn from a study of regulatory T cells in long-lasting Graves disease. On the study more broadly: Graves' patients diagnosed newly had used antithyroid drugs under 3 months. Study results and limitations: A limited number of samples was an acknowledged limitation.

Both iRepertoire HTBI primers and Arm-PCR of CDR3 regions were used to build the TCR beta libraries. TCRdb ran MiXCR on the multiplex PCR reads and lists one entry per CDR3 protein. Here the sample spans 400,000 to 550,000 distinct CDR3 sequences, over 15% being singletons. This clonotype occurred many times. Antigen specificity is unknown. The time point denotes: newly diagnosed GD, antithyroid drugs for less than 3 months. With RNA extracted from PBMCs as input, the TCR library was made. In each case, Graves' disease was diagnosed per American Thyroid Association guidelines. The CDR3 runs 18 residues. The V end lost 1 base, the J end lost 3 bases, and 22 bases lay between the germline ends. Germline V gene lookup returns CDR1 SGHDT and CDR2 YYEEEE. The same sample was also studied in work on T cells in Graves' hyperthyroidism and ophthalmopathy.

The chain links TRBV5-6 to TRBJ2-5, with D perhaps TRBD2 (6 bases). The clonotype originates from a woman aged 18-35 years with Graves disease. The source material was peripheral blood mononuclear cells (PBMCs), sampled at new diagnosis, from a patient treated with antithyroid drugs. In DNA form, the CDR3 reads TGTGCCAGCAGCTTGAGAGGACTACGCGGTTCATGGGAAGAGACCCAGTACTTC. This codes for CASSLRGLRGSWEETQYF.